The 28 T cell receptor beta chains presented below share a single source sample, sequenced in a study of CD8+ T cells in alopecia areata. RNA was isolated and reverse transcribed to cDNA, the sequencing template. Sequencing used immunoSEQ multiplex PCR; TCRdb keeps in-frame clones, though not all of them. The table includes hundreds of thousands of clones, approximately 72% detected once. Stated treatment: oral pan-JAK inhibitor, 5-10 mg twice daily. This specimen was CD4+ T cells sorted from blood, taken at approximately week 44, from a patient treated with tofacitinib. These receptors were obtained from a human donor with alopecia areata.

V and J are TRBV7-8 and TRBJ1-1; D perhaps matches TRBD1 (6 bases). Germline V gives CDR1 SGHVS, CDR2 FQNEAQ. V was cut by 5 bases and J by 1 base, with 14 bases left in between. The length of the CDR3 is 15 residues. The CDR3 sequence: CASSMWGQGNTEAFF. As DNA, the CDR3 is TGTGCCAGCAGCATGTGGGGGCAGGGGAACACTGAAGCTTTCTTT.

The rearrangement links TRBV11-2 to TRBJ2-5; D not certain. V was clipped by 6 bases and J by 0 bases, with 14 bases between them. Germline loops: CDR1 SGHAT, CDR2 FQNNGV. This CDR3 is 15 amino acids long. The CDR3 region has the DNA TGTGCCAGCAGTCGTCTCAAAAGGGACCAAGAGACCCAGTACTTC. Protein: CASSRLKRDQETQYF.

The V and J genes are TRBV29-1 and TRBJ2-6; the D gene is possibly TRBD1 (6 bases). Looked up from germline, CDR1 is SQVTM and CDR2 is ANQGSEA. The CDR3 sequence is 14 residues long. Between the trimmed V and J ends, which lost 5 bases and 4 bases, there was a span of 12 bases. CDR3: CSVLSGVGANVLTF. CDR3 DNA sequence: TGCAGCGTTCTTTCAGGGGTAGGGGCCAACGTCCTGACTTTC.

The chain recombines TRBV5-6 with TRBJ2-3, with D perhaps TRBD1 or TRBD2 (6 bases each). The CDR3 spans 16 residues. Between the trimmed V and J ends, which lost 4 bases and 7 bases, there was a span of 22 bases. Germline V gene data show CDR1 as SGHDT and CDR2 as YYEEEE. The CDR3 bases are TGTGCCAGCAGCCACCTTGGGGGGCCTGCTACTCATACGCAGTATTTT. This translates into CASSHLGGPATHTQYF.

This clone appeared a single time. The V and J genes are TRBV7-8 and TRBJ2-2; D perhaps matches TRBD2 (6 bases). Germline V gene lookup returns CDR1 SGHVS and CDR2 FQNEAQ. Between the trimmed V and J ends, which lost 2 bases and 6 bases, there was a span of 7 bases. The CDR3 loop spans 13 amino acids. The CDR3 spells CASSLRGSGELFF. The CDR3 DNA sequence: TGTGCCAGCAGCTTACGGGGGTCCGGGGAGCTGTTTTTT.

The rearrangement joins TRBV15 to TRBJ2-1; the D gene could be TRBD1 or TRBD2 (6 bases each). V was cut by 4 bases and J by 4 bases, with 17 bases left in between. CDR1 and CDR2 from the germline V gene are LNHNV and YYDKDF (reference sequence). The CDR3 is 16 residues long. CDR3 in amino acids: CATSTSAGGGYNEQFF. The DNA of the CDR3 is TGTGCCACCAGCACCTCCGCAGGAGGGGGATACAATGAGCAGTTCTTC.

The V gene is TRBV25-1, the J gene TRBJ2-5; the D gene is possibly TRBD1 (5 bases). The end of the DNA aligns better with TRBJ2-7, so the J call may be wrong. There are 14 residues in the CDR3. Per the germline V gene, CDR1 is MGHDK and CDR2 is SYGVNS. This CDR3 is CASNNNGQTYEQYF. The CDR3 DNA sequence: TGTGCCAGCAACAACAACGGACAAACCTACGAGCAGTACTTC.

The rearrangement links TRBV13 to TRBJ2-3; maybe TRBD1 (6 bases). The CDR3 runs 14 residues. In germline, CDR1 is PRHDT, CDR2 FYEKMQ (reference sequence). V was shortened by 5 bases and J by 5 bases, with 14 bases between the two germline ends. The CDR3 region has the DNA TGTGCCAGCAGCCTCACAGGGATGAAAGATACGCAGTATTTT. Translation: CASSLTGMKDTQYF.

V gene TRBV7-2 combines with J gene TRBJ1-4; D is unresolved. V was shortened by 5 bases and J by 7 bases, with 17 bases between the two germline ends. This CDR3 contains 15 residues. Germline CDR1 SGHTA, CDR2 FQGNSA. CDR3 DNA: TGTGCCAGCAGCGCAGACTCCGCCTGGGGTGAAAAACTGTTTTTT. Encoded protein: CASSADSAWGEKLFF.

The table lists this clone with many counts. The genes are TRBV6-5 and TRBJ2-7, with 9 nucleotides matching TRBD2. The CDR3 sequence is 14 residues long. The V and J ends lost 2 bases and 4 bases, in that order; junction bases with no gene match: 3. Germline V CDR1 and CDR2: MNHEY, SVGAGI. As DNA, the CDR3 is TGTGCCAGCAGTTACGCGGGGGGGAAGTACGAGCAGTACTTC. Its protein is CASSYAGGKYEQYF.

This clone was detected a few times. The chain is built from TRBV5-1 and TRBJ2-6; weak D call: TRBD1 (5 bases). Germline V gene data show CDR1 as SGHRS and CDR2 as YFSETQ. This CDR3 is built from 16 residues. Trimming took 1 base from V and 0 from J, leaving 8 bases between them. CDR3 loop: CASSLTGDSGANVLTF. The CDR3 DNA follows: TGCGCCAGCAGCTTGACAGGAGACTCTGGGGCCAACGTCCTGACTTTC.

V and J are TRBV4-3 and TRBJ2-1; D might be TRBD1 (5 bases). CDR3 length: 13 residues. From germline, CDR1 is LGHNA and CDR2 YSLEER. The ends were cut back, 2 bases at V and 7 bases at J, with 9 bases in the middle. This chain's CDR3 is CASSQPQGNEQFF. For the CDR3, the DNA is TGCGCCAGCAGCCAACCCCAGGGTAATGAGCAGTTCTTC.

V usage is TRBV2 and J usage is TRBJ2-3; the match to TRBD2 covers 7 bases. This CDR3 contains 15 residues. The V and J ends lost 10 bases and 0 bases, in that order; junction bases with no gene match: 10. CDR1 is SNHLY and CDR2 is FYNNEI in the germline V gene. CDR3 protein: CANRISTSSTDTQYF. CDR3 nucleotides: TGTGCCAACAGAATCTCGACTAGCAGCACAGATACGCAGTATTTT. The whole variable domain, remainder taken from reference TRBV2 and TRBJ2-3, is EPEVTQTPSHQVTQMGQEVILRCVPISNHLYFYWYRQILGQKVEFLVSFYNNEISEKSEIFDDQFSVERPDGSNFTLKIRSTKLEDSAMYFCANRISTSSTDTQYFGPGTRLTVL.

J is TRBJ1-6 and V is TRBV7-8; D remains unclear. V was pared by 1 base and J by 8 bases, with 9 bases between. The germline V gene encodes CDR1 SGHVS and CDR2 FQNEAQ. This CDR3 is built from 14 residues. CDR3 region: CASSLEGRDSPLHF. The CDR3 bases are TGTGCCAGCAGCTTAGAAGGGAGGGATTCACCCCTCCACTTT. Drawing the rest from reference TRBV7-8 and TRBJ1-6, the complete variable domain is GAGVSQSPRYKVAKRGQDVALRCDPISGHVSLFWYQQALGQGPEFLTYFQNEAQLDKSGLPSDRFFAERPEGSVSTLKIQRTQQEDSAVYLCASSLEGRDSPLHFGNGTRLTVT.

This clone has only one observation. The chain couples TRBV29-1 to TRBJ1-3; weak D call: TRBD1 (5 bases). With 6 bases removed from V and 1 base from J, the gap between germline ends came to 13 bases. Germline CDR1 reads SQVTM; CDR2 reads ANQGSEA. This CDR3 is 14 amino acids long. CDR3 protein: CSVRGTGSGNTIYF. The CDR3 DNA reads as TGCAGCGTCCGTGGGACGGGGTCTGGAAACACCATATATTTT. The complete variable domain, with remaining parts taken from reference TRBV29-1 and TRBJ1-3, reads SAVISQKPSRDICQRGTSLTIQCQVDSQVTMMFWYRQQPGQSLTLIATANQGSEATYESGFVIDKFPISRPNLTFSTLTVSNMSPEDSSIYLCSVRGTGSGNTIYFGEGSWLTVV.

This chain links TRBV6-5 with TRBJ1-4; D gene ambiguous. The germline gives CDR1 MNHEY, CDR2 SVGAGI. There are 11 residues in the CDR3. The germline V and J ends were trimmed by 6 bases and 8 bases, with 7 bases remaining between them. CDR3 residues: CASSNNEKLFF. The CDR3, as DNA: TGTGCCAGCAGCAACAACGAAAAACTGTTTTTT.

The chain employs TRBV19 and TRBJ2-7; D gene unclear. The CDR3 covers 13 residues. V lost 4 bases, J lost 2 bases, and 9 bases lay in between. Germline loops: CDR1 LNHDA, CDR2 SQIVND (reference sequence). The CDR3 coding sequence is TGTGCCAGTAGTAGTCAGGCTCCCTACGAGCAGTACTTC. This gives the protein CASSSQAPYEQYF. Supplemented by reference TRBV19 and TRBJ2-7, the full variable domain reads DGGITQSPKYLFRKEGQNVTLSCEQNLNHDAMYWYRQDPGQGLRLIYYSQIVNDFQKGDIAEGYSVSREKKESFPLTVTSAQKNPTAFYLCASSSQAPYEQYFGPGTRLTVT.

The chain couples TRBV15 to TRBJ1-2; D remains ambiguous. CDR3 length equals 16 residues. Germline-derived CDR1 and CDR2 are LNHNV and YYDKDF (reference sequence). V gave up 1 base and J gave up 4 bases, with 16 bases separating them. CDR3 protein: CATSRGPEQGSYGYTF. CDR3 coding DNA: TGTGCCACCAGCAGAGGCCCTGAACAAGGCTCCTATGGCTACACCTTC.

This clone was counted a single time. The chain couples TRBV23-1 to TRBJ2-1; D might be TRBD2 (5 bases). TRBV23-1 falls under the ORF class, with uncertain function. The CDR3 is made up of 15 amino acids. The germline V and J ends were trimmed by 1 base and 5 bases, with 12 bases remaining between them. DNA for the CDR3: TGCGCCAGCAGTCAATGCGGGCAGACTCACAATGAGCAGTTCTTC. This encodes CASSQCGQTHNEQFF.

This chain uses TRBV9 with TRBJ1-2; 8 nucleotides align to TRBD1. Germline CDR1 and CDR2: SGDLS and YYNGEE. This CDR3 region has 14 residues. After removal of 3 bases from V and 8 bases from J, the junction contained 9 bases not matched to a gene. The CDR3 here is CASSGITGQGGYTF. The DNA for the CDR3 is TGTGCCAGCAGCGGGATAACTGGACAGGGCGGCTACACCTTC. The variable domain in full, with the rest retrieved from reference TRBV9 and TRBJ1-2, is DSGVTQTPKHLITATGQRVTLRCSPRSGDLSVYWYQQSLDQGLQFLIQYYNGEERAKGNILERFSAQQFPDLHSELNLSSLELGDSALYFCASSGITGQGGYTFGSGTRLTVV.

V is TRBV30 and J is TRBJ2-5, with 7 bases that match TRBD1. With V trimmed by 6 bases and J by 7 bases, 17 bases remained unmatched. This CDR3 contains 15 residues. CDR1 is GTSNPN and CDR2 is SVGIG in the germline V gene (reference sequence). The CDR3 sequence is CACEESRTGSGTQYF. The CDR3 coding sequence is TGTGCCTGCGAAGAGTCCAGGACAGGCAGTGGGACCCAGTACTTC.

The chain uses TRBV4-3 and TRBJ2-1; 10 bases map to TRBD2. The germline gives CDR1 LGHNA, CDR2 YSLEER. There are 15 residues in the CDR3. The V gene end was trimmed by 1 base and the J gene end by 5 bases; junction bases not matched to a gene: 2. The CDR3: CASSQGLAGDNEQFF. DNA for the CDR3: TGCGCCAGCAGCCAAGGGCTAGCGGGGGACAATGAGCAGTTCTTC.

The rearrangement uses TRBV4-2 and TRBJ1-6; 10 positions match TRBD1. The CDR3 is made up of 15 amino acids. With 5 bases clipped from V and 8 bases from J, the junction kept 6 bases outside the gene matches. Per the germline V gene, CDR1 is LGHNA and CDR2 is YNFKEQ. The CDR3 loop is CASSEATGGDSPLHF. As DNA, the CDR3 is TGTGCCAGCAGCGAAGCGACAGGGGGCGATTCACCCCTCCACTTT.

The chain employs TRBV29-1 and TRBJ1-1, with D possibly matching TRBD1 (5 bases). Trimming removed 5 bases at V and 5 bases at J, with 15 bases between. Germline V CDR1 and CDR2: SQVTM, ANQGSEA. CDR3 length: 13 amino acids. This chain's CDR3 is CSVSGRVVTEAFF. The CDR3 DNA reads TGCAGCGTTAGCGGCAGGGTGGTTACTGAAGCTTTCTTT.

CDR3 DNA: TGTGCCACCAGCAGTAGCGGGGGCAGCACAGATACGCAGTATTTT. Its translation is CATSSSGGSTDTQYF. The chain carries TRBV15 and TRBJ2-3; 9 bases line up with TRBD2. This CDR3 spans 15 amino acids. V gave up 3 bases and J gave up 0 bases; unmatched junction bases: 1. CDR1 and CDR2 (germline): LNHNV, YYDKDF (reference sequence).

The chain links TRBV29-1 to TRBJ2-2; 7 bases align to TRBD2. Germline V lookup: CDR1 SQVTM, CDR2 ANQGSEA. The CDR3 runs to 13 residues. V lost 4 bases, J lost 5 bases, and 4 bases stayed unmatched. The DNA of the CDR3 is TGCAGCGTTGGGCTAGCGGCTACCGGGGAGCTGTTTTTT. It encodes CSVGLAATGELFF.

This clone was counted only a few times. The CDR3 reads CASSQQGGLAGYEQFF. Here the CDR3 DNA reads TGCGCCAGCAGCCAACAAGGAGGTCTAGCGGGGTATGAGCAGTTCTTC. This chain connects TRBV4-3 to TRBJ2-1, with 9 bases matching TRBD2. V was clipped by 2 bases and J by 8 bases; unmatched bases: 10. Germline V lookup: CDR1 LGHNA, CDR2 YSLEER. CDR3 length: 16 amino acids.

This clone occurred a few times. The CDR3 protein is CAITQTTTDTQYF. Written as DNA, the CDR3 is TGTGCCATCACCCAAACTACCACAGATACGCAGTATTTT. The chain joins TRBV10-3 to TRBJ2-3, with unresolved D. Germline CDR1 ENHRY, CDR2 SYGVKD. The CDR3 is 13 residues long. Trimming left V 7 bases short and J 2 bases short, with 10 bases between.